This T cell receptor beta chain was recorded in a study of cytomegalovirus exposure and HLA in healthy donors. A remark on this clone: The antigen remains unidentified.

Germline V gene data show CDR1 as MNHNS and CDR2 as SASEGT. The CDR3 spans 14 residues. Trimming shortened V by 6 bases and J by 0 bases, and 11 bases separated the two germline ends. Using immunoSEQ multiplex PCR, the repertoire was profiled, and TCRdb retains in-frame clones only, with some absent. The sample has about 220,000 clones; roughly 89% are singletons. Study observations and caveats: A list of approximately 160 TCR beta chains associated with cytomegalovirus was given. In the 130 or so validation repertoires, approximately 94% of cluster scores exceeded 0, per a later analysis. Rare sequences made up most TCRs, while some public TCRs were found in many donors.

The receptor was derived from a man younger than 35 in good health and CMV-seronegative. The source material was PBMCs. The rearrangement joins TRBV6-1 to TRBJ1-1; unclear D gene. In DNA, the CDR3 is TGTGCCAGCAGACCCTTTGGCATGAACACTGAAGCTTTCTTT. Its protein is CASRPFGMNTEAFF.